This entry lists 29 T cell receptor beta chains sequenced from one sample in a study of CD8+ T cells in alopecia areata. Following RNA extraction, reverse transcription yielded cDNA that acted as the sequencing template. The data were produced by immunoSEQ multiplex PCR, yet TCRdb's version contains in-frame clones alone and is incomplete. The sample holds some 110,000 clones, and no clone turns up only once. The sample was lesional skin. The source is a C3H/HeJ mouse with alopecia areata. Strain haplotype at MHC: H2-k.

This clone has just a few counts. Gene names are the mouse ones. The read terminates 4 residues ahead of where the CDR3 ends, so the germline J gene completes it. V usage is TRBV17 and J usage is TRBJ2-1, with a possible D match to TRBD1 (5 bases). CDR1 is MNHDT and CDR2 is YYDKIL in the germline V gene. The CDR3 extends over 14 amino acids. Trimming shortened V by 5 bases and J by 0 bases, and 8 bases separated the two germline ends. The CDR3 loop is CASSVTDNYAEQFF. The sequenced CDR3 bases are TGTGCTAGCAGTGTGACAGATAACTATGCT.

For this clone: Mouse germline and gene names are used. With the read ending 4 residues before the CDR3 end, the germline J gene is used to fill in that end. This chain links TRBV13-3 with TRBJ2-2; 8 bases line up with TRBD2. The J segment lost 4 bases and the V segment lost 0 bases, leaving 5 bases of the junction unmatched. The germline gives CDR1 NNHDY, CDR2 SYVADS. The CDR3 spans 16 residues. The chain's CDR3 is CASSDALGAATGQLYF. The sequenced part of the CDR3 DNA is TGTGCCAGCAGTGATGCACTGGGGGCCGCCACCGGG.

This clone was seen many times. Mouse germline and gene names are used. Coverage ceases 4 residues before the CDR3 finishes, and the germline J gene fills in the end. Other nucleotide sequences in the sample specify the same CDR3. The chain has TRBV13-3 and TRBJ1-2; the match to TRBD1 covers 8 bases. The CDR3 has 14 residues. Trimming cost V 4 bases and J 0 bases; bases outside gene matches: 2. The germline CDR1 and CDR2 sequences are NNHDY and SYVADS. The sequenced CDR3 bases are TGTGCCAGCAGTACAGGGGGAACAAACTCC. Translation gives CASSTGGTNS. The complete CDR3 protein is CASSTGGTNSDYTF.

Comments on this clone: Germline and genes: mouse. The read finishes 4 residues shy of the CDR3 end, and the germline J gene is used to complete it. The chain has TRBV1 and TRBJ2-2; 8 nucleotides line up with TRBD2. J lost 1 base, V lost 0 bases, and 4 bases had no gene match. The CDR3 is made up of 17 amino acids. In germline, CDR1 is NSQYPW, CDR2 LRSPGD (reference sequence). The CDR3 reads CTCSADPLGENTGQLYF. The CDR3 DNA, read in part, is TGCACCTGCAGTGCAGATCCACTGGGGGAAAACACCGGG. The entire variable domain, with the rest obtained from reference TRBV1 and TRBJ2-2, is as follows: VTLLEQNPRWRLVPRGQAVNLRCILKNSQYPWMSWYQQDLQKQLQWLFTLRSPGDKEVKSLPGADYLATRVTDTELRLQVANMSQGRTLYCTCSADPLGENTGQLYFGEGSKLTVL.

This clone showed up just a few times. The genes are named according to mouse. The read ends 4 residues shy of where the CDR3 ends; the end is completed using the germline J gene. J is TRBJ2-1 and V is TRBV19; 8 positions agree with TRBD2. V shed 3 bases and J 4 bases; nucleotides not matched to a gene: 3. Germline CDR1 and CDR2: FNHDT and SITEND (reference sequence). This CDR3 has 14 residues. CDR3 bases read: TGTGCCAGCAGTAGTGGGGGGGATTATGCT. This codes for CASSSGGDYA. The full CDR3 protein reads CASSSGGDYAEQFF.

In this sample, this clone turned up many times. Mouse germline and gene names are used. The CDR3 end falls 4 residues outside the read, so it is completed with the germline J gene. The chain carries TRBV13-3 and TRBJ1-4; 8 bases are a match to TRBD1. Germline-derived CDR1 and CDR2 are NNHDY and SYVADS. The CDR3 extends over 16 amino acids. Trimming at V came to 0 bases and at J to 6 bases, leaving 7 bases not matched to a gene. CDR3 DNA (partial): TGTGCCAGCAGTGATGCTCCGACAGGGGACCACGAA. Translated, it gives CASSDAPTGDHE. The full CDR3 protein reads CASSDAPTGDHERLFF.

About this clone itself: Here the gene names and germline are mouse. The sequence runs out 4 residues before the end of the CDR3; the remainder is reconstructed from the germline J gene. J is TRBJ2-3 and V is TRBV1, with TRBD2 identical over 8 bases. The CDR3 is 15 residues long. CDR1 and CDR2 (germline): NSQYPW, LRSPGD (reference sequence). CDR3 amino acids: CTCSGDWTREETLYF. CDR3 DNA, as far as it was read: TGCACCTGCAGTGGGGACTGGACGAGGGAAGAA.

Concerning this clone: Gene and germline names: mouse. The read ends 4 residues before the CDR3 terminus; that terminus is restored from the germline J gene. J is TRBJ1-1 and V is TRBV13-2; tentative D call: TRBD1 (5 bases). V dropped 2 bases and J dropped 3 bases, with 8 bases sitting between them. The CDR3 is 13 residues long. The germline V gene encodes CDR1 NNHNN and CDR2 SYGAGS (reference sequence). Incomplete CDR3 DNA: TGTGCCAGCGGTGAGCAGGGAGACACA. As protein: CASGEQGDT. The CDR3 reads in full as CASGEQGDTEVFF.

About this clone itself: Gene and germline names: mouse. The read halts 4 residues ahead of the CDR3 end, with the missing end drawn from the germline J gene. The chain is built from TRBV14 and TRBJ2-3; D perhaps matches TRBD2 (6 bases). The CDR3 consists of 15 residues. V was clipped by 2 bases and J by 0 bases, with 10 bases between them. The germline V gene has CDR1 SGHDT and CDR2 FRDEAV. The chain's CDR3 is CASSLTGSSAETLYF. CDR3 DNA, as far as it was read: TGTGCCAGCAGTTTGACTGGATCTAGTGCAGAA. The whole variable domain, remainder taken from reference TRBV14 and TRBJ2-3, is EAGVTQSPRYAVLQEGQAVSFWCDPISGHDTLYWYQQPRDQGPQLLVYFRDEAVIDNSQLPSDRFSAVRPKGTNSTLKIQSAKQGDTATYLCASSLTGSSAETLYFGSGTRLTVL.

This clone was found a few times. Gene names denote mouse genes. The sequenced fragment ends 4 residues before the CDR3 boundary, so the rest is inferred from the germline J gene. The chain employs TRBV13-3 and TRBJ2-4, with D perhaps matching TRBD1 (6 bases). CDR1 NNHDY and CDR2 SYVADS come from the germline V gene. This CDR3 region has 13 residues. The CDR3 is CASTTPGENTLYF. Partial CDR3 DNA: TGTGCCAGCACCACGCCAGGGGAAAAC.

There are a few counts of this clone. Gene names and germline match the mouse. The sequence runs out 4 residues before the end of the CDR3; the remainder is reconstructed from the germline J gene. The rearrangement links TRBV13-1 to TRBJ2-1, with 9 bases aligning to TRBD2. V lost 4 bases to trimming and J lost 4 bases; unmatched junction nucleotides: 3. Germline CDR1 reads NSHNY; CDR2 reads SYGAGN. This CDR3 has 14 amino acids. The sequenced part of the CDR3 DNA is TGTGCCAGCAGTCAGACTGGGGGTTATGCT. Residues: CASSQTGGYA. The whole CDR3 is CASSQTGGYAEQFF.

The table lists this clone with a few counts. The gene names here belong to mouse. The CDR3 goes on 4 residues after the read ends, and that part is filled in from the germline J gene. The chain links TRBV19 to TRBJ2-1; no reliable D call. The V end was cut by 4 bases, the J end by 3 bases, with 8 bases between. CDR3 size: 13 residues. Looked up from germline, CDR1 is FNHDT and CDR2 is SITEND (reference sequence). The CDR3 region is CASSRDTYAEQFF. The sequenced CDR3 bases are TGTGCCAGCAGTCGCGACACCTATGCT.

Of note for this clone: Gene names are the mouse ones. The read halts 4 residues ahead of the CDR3 end, with the missing end drawn from the germline J gene. The chain links TRBV19 to TRBJ2-2; D possibly corresponds to TRBD1 (6 bases). The CDR3 has 15 amino acids. Germline V gives CDR1 FNHDT, CDR2 SITEND (reference sequence). Trimming removed 3 bases at V and 0 bases at J, with 9 bases between. The part of the CDR3 DNA that was read is TGTGCCAGCAGTACCGGACAGACAAACACCGGG. Protein product: CASSTGQTNTG. The whole CDR3 sequence reads CASSTGQTNTGQLYF.

Comments on this clone: The gene names here belong to mouse. The sequenced fragment ends 4 residues before the CDR3 boundary, so the rest is inferred from the germline J gene. This chain connects TRBV1 to TRBJ2-7; 9 bases line up with TRBD2. The CDR3 has 16 amino acids. Germline loops: CDR1 NSQYPW, CDR2 LRSPGD (reference sequence). CDR3 DNA, as far as it was read: TGCACCTGCAGTGCAAACCCCGAGACTGGGGGATAT. Translating gives CTCSANPETGGY. The full-length CDR3 reads as CTCSANPETGGYEQYF.

This clone has only a few counts. Gene names refer to mouse genes. The read ends 4 residues before the CDR3 terminus; that terminus is restored from the germline J gene. The chain has TRBV19 and TRBJ1-4; D is undetermined. The CDR3 loop spans 13 amino acids. V shed 6 bases and J shed 0 bases, with 6 bases lying between them. Germline V gives CDR1 FNHDT, CDR2 SITEND (reference sequence). CDR3 DNA (partial): TGTGCCAGCAATTCAGTTTCCAACGAA. Amino acid sequence: CASNSVSNE. The whole CDR3 reads CASNSVSNERLFF.

With respect to this clone: The listed genes are named as in mouse. The DNA ends 4 residues before the CDR3 does, and the rest of the CDR3 is filled in from the germline J gene. The V gene is TRBV14, the J gene TRBJ2-5, with 7 bases identical to TRBD2. CDR3 length: 16 residues. The germline V gene has CDR1 SGHDT and CDR2 FRDEAV. V lost 4 bases and J lost 2; bases outside the gene matches: 10. The covered CDR3 bases are TGTGCCAGCAGTCCGGGAGAACTGGGGTCCCAAGAC. Amino acids: CASSPGELGSQD. The full CDR3 protein reads CASSPGELGSQDTQYF.

Note on this clone: The gene symbols are mouse symbols. The read falls 4 residues short of the CDR3 end, and the missing part is taken from the germline J gene. The genes are TRBV13-1 and TRBJ2-1; 9 nucleotides align to TRBD2. V gave up 0 bases and J gave up 3 bases; unmatched junction bases: 4. The germline V gene has CDR1 NSHNY and CDR2 SYGAGN. The CDR3 extends over 16 amino acids. The CDR3 loop reads CASSDVLGGLYAEQFF. The CDR3 DNA, read in part, is TGTGCCAGCAGTGATGTACTGGGGGGTCTCTATGCT.

This clone showed up just a few times. Gene names and germline refer to mouse. The CDR3 is cut off 4 residues early in the read; its end comes from the germline J gene. V is TRBV19 and J is TRBJ1-1, with D maybe TRBD1 (6 bases). Trimming left V 1 base short and J 3 bases short, with 10 bases between. The CDR3 totals 14 residues. The germline V gene encodes CDR1 FNHDT and CDR2 SITEND (reference sequence). This CDR3 is CASSIQGWDTEVFF. The CDR3 bases that were read are TGTGCCAGCAGTATACAGGGGTGGGACACA.

This clone has ten or more counts. Mouse gene names apply. The CDR3 end lies 4 residues beyond the end of the read and is filled in from the germline J gene. This chain connects TRBV13-3 to TRBJ2-5, with D possibly TRBD1 on 6 matching bases. The CDR3 is 13 amino acids. Germline V gene sequence: CDR1 NNHDY, CDR2 SYVADS. The CDR3 DNA, read in part, is TGTGCCAGCAGGGACCAGGGGAGCGAC. Translating it yields CASRDQGSD. The whole CDR3 protein is CASRDQGSDTQYF.

The table lists this clone with a few counts. The germline and genes are mouse ones. The CDR3 goes on 4 residues after the read ends, and that part is filled in from the germline J gene. The genes are TRBV19 and TRBJ2-7; 7 bases align to TRBD1. The CDR3 loop spans 14 amino acids. V lost 1 base to trimming and J lost 2 bases; unmatched junction nucleotides: 3. Per the germline V gene, CDR1 is FNHDT and CDR2 is SITEND (reference sequence). The CDR3 sequence: CASSIRQGAYEQYF. The sequenced CDR3 bases are TGTGCCAGCAGTATACGACAGGGAGCCTAT.

This clone was seen a handful of times. Gene names and germline refer to mouse. Different DNA sequences within this sample yield the same CDR3. The CDR3 bases that were read are TGTGCCAGCGGTGCACTGGGGAGTAGTGCAGAA. This translates into CASGALGSSAE. The whole CDR3 sequence is CASGALGSSAETLYF. This chain joins TRBV13-2 and TRBJ2-3, with TRBD2 matching 7 bases. Read sequence stops 4 residues before the CDR3 end, and the germline J gene provides the missing end. J lost 0 bases, V lost 3 bases, and 4 bases had no gene match. This CDR3 is 15 amino acids long. Per the germline V gene, CDR1 is NNHNN and CDR2 is SYGAGS (reference sequence).

Many counts were recorded for this clone. Mouse gene names and germline throughout. The CDR3 is cut off 4 residues early in the read; its end comes from the germline J gene. The rearrangement uses TRBV13-3 and TRBJ2-7, with D perhaps matching TRBD1 (5 bases). CDR3 length: 14 residues. Trimming cost V 3 bases and J 1 base, with 11 bases left between them. The germline gives CDR1 NNHDY, CDR2 SYVADS. The DNA read from the CDR3 is TGTGCCAGCAGTGGAGACAAGGGGTCCTAT. Residues: CASSGDKGSY. The full CDR3 protein is CASSGDKGSYEQYF.

Note on this clone: Any gene name here is a mouse gene name. The read terminates 4 residues ahead of where the CDR3 ends, so the germline J gene completes it. The chain recombines TRBV13-3 with TRBJ1-1; TRBD1 aligns across 9 bases. Trimming took 4 bases from V and 0 from J; bases not matched to a gene: 7. The germline CDR1 and CDR2 sequences are NNHDY and SYVADS. The CDR3 consists of 16 residues. Incomplete CDR3 DNA: TGTGCCAGCAGTCTCGGGACAGGGAAGGCAAACACA. Its translation: CASSLGTGKANT. In full, the CDR3 reads CASSLGTGKANTEVFF.

Details on this clone: Germline and genes: mouse. The read finishes 4 residues shy of the CDR3 end, and the germline J gene is used to complete it. J is TRBJ1-1 and V is TRBV13-3, with a tentative D call TRBD1 (6 bases). The V end lost 0 bases, the J end lost 3 bases, and 9 bases lay between the germline ends. CDR1 NNHDY and CDR2 SYVADS come from the germline V gene. The CDR3 is 14 residues long. The DNA read from the CDR3 is TGTGCCAGCAGTGATGGCGGGACATACACA. Translating it yields CASSDGGTYT. The whole CDR3 sequence reads CASSDGGTYTEVFF.

A few counts support this clone. Gene names and germline match the mouse. Read coverage stops 4 residues before the CDR3 terminus; the germline J gene supplies the remainder. V is TRBV19 and J is TRBJ1-4; D possibly corresponds to TRBD1 (6 bases). Germline lookup yields CDR1 FNHDT and CDR2 SITEND (reference sequence). The CDR3 covers 14 residues. Incomplete CDR3 DNA: TGTGCCAGCAGTATGACCAGGGGTGCCGAA. Translation gives CASSMTRGAE. In full, the CDR3 is CASSMTRGAERLFF.

The sample holds a few counts of this clone. The germline and genes are mouse ones. The CDR3 extends 4 residues past the end of the read, so its final part is completed from the germline J gene. The chain is built from TRBV13-3 and TRBJ2-3, with TRBD1 matching 10 bases. This CDR3 spans 16 amino acids. Germline CDR1 reads NNHDY; CDR2 reads SYVADS. V shed 4 bases, J shed 3 bases, and the junction held 8 bases outside the gene matches. CDR3 in amino acids: CASSTPTGGRAETLYF. CDR3 DNA (partial): TGTGCCAGCAGTACTCCGACAGGGGGCAGGGCAGAA.

Concerning this clone: These gene names are mouse names. The CDR3 goes on 4 residues after the read ends, and that part is filled in from the germline J gene. The rearrangement uses TRBV19 and TRBJ2-5; 7 nucleotides line up with TRBD2. Unmatched junction bases numbered 5, after V lost 4 bases and J lost 3 bases. The CDR3 has 14 amino acids. Germline CDR1 FNHDT, CDR2 SITEND (reference sequence). The DNA read from the CDR3 is TGTGCCAGCAGTGCAAACTGGGGTCAAGAC. Translation gives CASSANWGQD. The entire CDR3 reads CASSANWGQDTQYF.

This clone turned up a few times. Gene names denote mouse genes. The read is 4 residues too short to cover the CDR3 end, so that end is filled in from the germline J gene. This chain connects TRBV1 to TRBJ2-7; 11 nucleotides agree with TRBD1. The CDR3 length is 16 residues. Germline V CDR1 and CDR2: NSQYPW, LRSPGD (reference sequence). This CDR3 is CTCSAYSGTGGYEQYF. The DNA read from the CDR3 is TGCACCTGCAGTGCGTATTCCGGGACAGGGGGGTAT.

A remark on this clone: Germline and genes: mouse. The CDR3 extends 4 residues past the end of the read, so its final part is completed from the germline J gene. J is TRBJ1-4 and V is TRBV1; 8 bases align to TRBD1. CDR3 length equals 14 residues. The germline CDR1 and CDR2 sequences are NSQYPW and LRSPGD (reference sequence). The part of the CDR3 DNA that was read is TGCACCTGCAGTGCTACGGACAGGGCCGAA. As protein: CTCSATDRAE. In full, the CDR3 is CTCSATDRAERLFF.